A few counts support the clone carrying this T cell receptor beta chain. This record comes from a study of T cells in Graves' hyperthyroidism and ophthalmopathy. Study context: Peripheral blood draws took place at initial diagnosis, ahead of any treatment.

Lactation, pregnancy, other autoimmune disease or uncontrolled infection led to exclusion of patients. Each diagnosis was grounded in clinical symptoms, serum thyroxine and TRAb, thyroid ultrasound, and orbital computed tomography. Fresh peripheral blood, about 9.6 ml, yielded the PBMCs. The source material, RNA transcripts, was used to amplify TCR beta CDR3 regions. The HTBI primer set was used in a first-round RT-PCR of the TCR CDR3. One entry per CDR3 protein, called by TCRdb with MiXCR from the multiplex PCR reads. The sample carries nearly 600,000 distinct CDR3 sequences, approximately 15% recorded once. This TCR was sampled from a woman aged 18-29 years with Graves' ophthalmopathy. The sample consisted of blood.

The CDR3 here is CASSSPGQGQAKNIQYF. CDR3 nucleotides: TGTGCCAGCAGCTCACCGGGACAGGGACAAGCCAAAAACATTCAGTACTTC. The V call is TRBV11-3, the J call TRBJ2-4, with 9 bases fitting TRBD1. With 4 bases clipped from V and 0 bases from J, the junction kept 7 bases outside the gene matches. This CDR3 spans 17 amino acids. CDR1 is SGHNT, CDR2 YENEEA, per germline.